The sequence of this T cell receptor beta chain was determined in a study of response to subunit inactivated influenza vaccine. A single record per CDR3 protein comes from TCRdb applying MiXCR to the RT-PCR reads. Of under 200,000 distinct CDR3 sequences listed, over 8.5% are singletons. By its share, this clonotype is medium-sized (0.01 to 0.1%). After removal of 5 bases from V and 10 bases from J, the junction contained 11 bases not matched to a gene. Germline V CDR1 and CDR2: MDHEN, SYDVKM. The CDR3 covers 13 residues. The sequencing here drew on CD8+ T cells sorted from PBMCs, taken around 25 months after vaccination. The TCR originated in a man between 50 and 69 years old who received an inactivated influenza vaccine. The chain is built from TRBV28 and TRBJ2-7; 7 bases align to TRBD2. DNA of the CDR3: TGTGCCAGCAGTCCAGGACTACTAGCGAGCCAGTACTTC. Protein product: CASSPGLLASQYF.